The text below deals with one T cell receptor (beta chain). Its specific antigen is unknown. The sample holds no much larger clone one base away, and base qualities are not on file. The patients picked for sequencing were ones in whom flow cytometry had shown an expansion of CD8+CD57+ cells. All patients had severe acquired aplastic anemia diagnosed by International Study of Aplastic Anemia and Agranulocytosis and Camitta criteria. No therapy had been received by the patients at the time of blood sampling. The study deep-sequenced TCR repertoires of sorted CD4+ and CD8+ blood T cells from severe aplastic anemia patients and healthy subjects. Patients were enrolled in the USA under clinicaltrials.gov protocols 00001620, 01623167, 00001397, 00071045, 00081523 and 00961064. Ficoll-Paque density gradient centrifugation was used to isolate peripheral blood mononuclear cells. Before DNA extraction, CD4+ and CD8+ T cells were sorted by FACS or by magnetic beads.

The entry originates in a study of CD8+CD57+ T cells in acquired aplastic anemia (dated by TCRdb to 2017 to 2018). Context from the whole study: Extracted DNA from sorted CD4+ and CD8+ cells averaged about 3 ug, ranging from roughly 0.2 to 30 ug. A CD8+CD57+ expansion meant a frequency higher than the mean frequency seen in healthy subjects.

General conclusions and limits of the study: Between patients and healthy controls, no significant difference in CD8+ Simpson's diversity was found (P=0.060). About 29 CD8+ CDR3 sequences were found to be shared between patients and controls, but these sequences appeared to be highly expressed in patients and within the immunodominant clones of the patients.

Sequences SGHTA (CDR1) and FQGNSA (CDR2) are obtained from the germline V gene. Taken from cysteine to phenylalanine, the CDR3 has 17 residues. Here the CDR3 DNA is all that survives: 51 bases in frame from base 1. From V the trimming removes 3 bases and from J it removes 7 bases, while the gene matches leave 9 bases of the junction unaccounted for. TCR beta VDJ combination and CDR3 sequence profiling used genomic DNA as the template. An Illumina HiSeq 2000 was used for TCR repertoire sequencing. The published analysis was carried out like this. TRBV/TRBJ rearrangement plots, CDR3 size and DJ length profiles, and Simpson's diversity index were used to evaluate the repertoires. The most abundant DNA sequence in the deep sequencing data was defined as the immunodominant clone. CDR3 amino acid sequences were checked for sharing between subjects and were compared against published repertoires and the VDJdb database. TCRdb reworked the public reads: Q25 trimming with fastp, MiXCR clone assembly, productive beta chains retained. Every distinct CDR3 protein forms one entry, paired with its most common genes and DNA. The V and J calls follow TCRdb's processing rather than the paper's. Present in this sample are fewer than 85,000 distinct CDR3 sequences, around 70% of which were seen just once. The ten top clones hold 80% to 90% of the sample.

The TCR comes from a human donor with aplastic anemia. The chain links TRBV7-2 with TRBJ2-1, with 13 bases aligning to TRBD2. Sequences were obtained from sorted CD4+, CD8+, or CD8+CD57+ T cells (not recorded which) from PBMCs. CDR3 reads: CASSFPRTSGGDNEQFF. The base sequence is TGTGCCAGCAGCTTTCCTCGAACTAGCGGGGGGGATAATGAGCAGTTCTTC.